This T cell receptor delta chain was recovered during a study of γδ T cells in repeated Plasmodium falciparum infection. Gammadelta T cells were flow-sorted from PBMC into Vgamma9/Vdelta2+ and Vdelta2-negative populations for bulk analysis. Germline V gene sequence: CDR1 TSWWSYY, CDR2 QGS. CDR3 length: 12 amino acids. TCRdb processed the multiplex PCR reads again with the CATT caller. The sample lists roughly 90,000 delta-chain clones; about 1.5% were seen once. Comments on this clone: The protein TCRdb lists belongs to a much larger clone and differs from this DNA's translation at residue 10, which points to a read error; the protein shown is made from the DNA.

The sequence derives from a pool of human donors (malaria-infected and uninfected, not separated). Sequencing was done on a sample of gamma-delta T cells from blood. TRDV1 is the V gene, and the J gene was not called. CDR3 nucleotides: TGTGCTCTTGGGGAACCCCGAGGCGAACCCATCTTT. Encoded protein: CALGEPRGEPIF.